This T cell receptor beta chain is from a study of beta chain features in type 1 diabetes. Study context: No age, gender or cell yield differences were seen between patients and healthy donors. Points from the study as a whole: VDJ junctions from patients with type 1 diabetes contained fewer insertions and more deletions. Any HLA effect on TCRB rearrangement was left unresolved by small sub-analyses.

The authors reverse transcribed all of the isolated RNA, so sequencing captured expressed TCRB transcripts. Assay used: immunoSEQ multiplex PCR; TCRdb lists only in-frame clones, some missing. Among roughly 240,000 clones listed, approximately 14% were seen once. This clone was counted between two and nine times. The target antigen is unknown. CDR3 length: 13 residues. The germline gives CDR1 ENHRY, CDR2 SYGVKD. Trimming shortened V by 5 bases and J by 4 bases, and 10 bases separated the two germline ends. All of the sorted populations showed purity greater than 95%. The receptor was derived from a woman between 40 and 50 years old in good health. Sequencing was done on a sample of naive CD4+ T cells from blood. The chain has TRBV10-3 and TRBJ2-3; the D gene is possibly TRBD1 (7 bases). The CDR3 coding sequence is TGTGCCATCAGTCAGGGGGGCGCAGATACGCAGTATTTT. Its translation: CAISQGGADTQYF.